This T cell receptor (beta chain) emerged from a study of T-cell memory formation after mild COVID-19. Amplification by 5'RACE using constant-segment primers produced TCR alpha and TCR beta cDNA libraries that carried sample barcodes and UMIs. Each CDR3 protein gets one entry after TCRdb re-called the 5' RACE reads with MiXCR. Of about 210,000 distinct CDR3 sequences detected, roughly a tenth appear once; the ten largest clones hold around 2.9%. A remark on this clonotype: The target antigen is unknown.

General study findings and limits: Later expanders leaned toward CD4+, whereas clones contracting from day 15 to 85 were balanced CD4/CD8. There were some responding clones in pre-infection memory, which suggested that cross-reactive memory had joined.

The sequenced sample was PBMCs or a T cell subset sorted from them (not recorded which). This sequence was found in a man aged 18 to 30 who had mild COVID-19 (a few samples of this study predate the infection). Cell type and time point are not known.

DNA for the CDR3: TGTGCCAGCAGTTACGGAAGGCCCCTGGGCAATGAGCAGTTCTTC. As protein: CASSYGRPLGNEQFF. The chain has TRBV6-6 and TRBJ2-1, with D unresolved. V gave up 2 bases and J gave up 6 bases, with 14 bases separating them. Germline lookup yields CDR1 MNHNY and CDR2 SVGAGI (reference sequence). The CDR3 has 15 residues.